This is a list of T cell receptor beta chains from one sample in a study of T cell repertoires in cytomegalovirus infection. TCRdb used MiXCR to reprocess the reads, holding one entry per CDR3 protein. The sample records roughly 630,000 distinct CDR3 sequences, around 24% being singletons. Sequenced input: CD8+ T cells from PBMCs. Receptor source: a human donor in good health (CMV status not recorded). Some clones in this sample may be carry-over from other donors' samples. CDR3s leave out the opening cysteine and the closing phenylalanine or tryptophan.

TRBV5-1,ASSWGDRGVYEQY
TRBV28,ASRRQVFNSPLH
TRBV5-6,ASSSIYYGYT
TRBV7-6,ASSLGGTSGALEQF
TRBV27,ASSVRSGLETANSPLH
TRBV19,ASSSLDIPGKTQY
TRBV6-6,ATTGANQETQY
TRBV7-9,ASRRGAQGEQF
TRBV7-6,ASSLAGGDYNEQF
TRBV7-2,ASSRFGTSMGETQY
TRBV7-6,ASSLGAFVGETQY
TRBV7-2,ASSLEGPGTINQPQH
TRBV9,ASSAGTRANEQF
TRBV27,ASKTGIGELF
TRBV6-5,ASGAFGEKLF
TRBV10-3,AITEEESYEQY
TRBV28,ASSLYGTSGGAADNEQF
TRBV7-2,ASSLVTGEWNQPQH
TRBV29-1,SVGGPSPDTQY
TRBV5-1,ASSLDLHRRNTEAF
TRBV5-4,ASSPGPARAF
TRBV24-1,ATSSRTALNQPQH
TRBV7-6,ASSLASGPLTDTQY
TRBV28,ASSGSGLSYNEQF
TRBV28,ASSRQGSTDTQY
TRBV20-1,SARGEKLF
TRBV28,ASSPPSLNNEQF
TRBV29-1,SVEDLGAREVKLF
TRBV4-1,ASSPGQASSYEQY
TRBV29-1,SVEGQGEELF
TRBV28,ASLEDGAYNEQF
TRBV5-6,ASSLPPGRETEAF
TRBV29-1,SVEGRGRGPNTGELF